The next 29 T cell receptor beta chains were all read from a single sample in a study of spatial heterogeneity in lung cancer. Each CDR3 protein is one row after TCRdb ran MiXCR on the 5' RACE reads. The table shows 15,000 or so distinct CDR3 sequences, with 4.7% occurring only once. Study-level findings and limits: Higher tumor mutation counts went along with higher counts of expanded intratumoral alpha and beta TCRs.

Noted time point: sample taken at primary tumor resection. These receptors' targets are unknown. Sequenced here: lung tumor tissue, sampled at surgery. All receptors come from a female donor with early-stage non-small cell lung cancer.

Many counts were recorded for this clonotype. The junction departs from germline at one end; a sequencing error may be responsible. This chain links TRBV3-1 with TRBJ1-4; D is unresolved. CDR3 length equals 14 residues. Germline V CDR1 and CDR2: LGHDT, YNNKEL (reference sequence). This chain's CDR3 is CASSLRAGNGKLFF. DNA for the CDR3: TGTGCCAGCAGCCTCCGAGCAGGAAATGGAAAACTGTTTTTT.

The sample holds many counts of this clonotype. The chain carries TRBV2 and TRBJ1-6, with D possibly matching TRBD1 (6 bases). This CDR3 spans 14 amino acids. V was trimmed by 7 bases and J by 6 bases, leaving 13 bases between them. Germline V gene lookup returns CDR1 SNHLY and CDR2 FYNNEI. CDR3 in amino acids: CASTIQGGNSPLHF. The CDR3 DNA follows: TGTGCCAGCACTATACAGGGAGGTAATTCACCCCTCCACTTT.

This clonotype was counted many times. The chain employs TRBV29-1 and TRBJ2-7, with a weak D call TRBD2 (6 bases). V dropped 2 bases and J dropped 5 bases, with 13 bases sitting between them. Germline loops: CDR1 SQVTM, CDR2 ANQGSEA. CDR3 length: 13 residues. The CDR3 loop reads CSVETSTLNEQYF. The CDR3 DNA reads as TGCAGCGTTGAAACTAGCACTCTTAACGAGCAGTACTTC.

This clonotype turned up a few times. J is TRBJ2-3 and V is TRBV18, with D uncertain. Per germline, CDR1 KGHSH and CDR2 LQKENI. CDR3 size: 17 residues. The V and J ends lost 5 bases and 1 base respectively, with 19 bases between them. The CDR3 spells CASSSRVGKDGTDTQYF. Written as DNA, the CDR3 is TGTGCCAGCTCATCACGCGTGGGGAAGGATGGCACAGATACGCAGTATTTT.

This clonotype was counted ten times or more. CDR3 bases: TGTGCCAGCAGTGAGGTCGGCACCGGGGAGCTGTTTTTT. Its protein product is CASSEVGTGELFF. The chain recombines TRBV6-4 with TRBJ2-2; D uncertain. Germline V CDR1 and CDR2: MRHNA, SNTAGT. V was pared by 3 bases and J by 4 bases, with 6 bases between. This CDR3 is built from 13 residues.

This clonotype is medium-sized. The gene calls are TRBV20-1 and TRBJ2-4; D is tentatively TRBD1 or TRBD2 (5 bases each). This CDR3 spans 15 amino acids. Germline CDR1 DFQATT, CDR2 SNEGSKA (reference sequence). Trimming shortened V by 4 bases and J by 4 bases, and 17 bases separated the two germline ends. The CDR3 here is CSAKGQRGKKNIQYF. CDR3 bases: TGCAGTGCTAAGGGCCAGAGGGGCAAAAAAAACATTCAGTACTTC.

Many counts were recorded for this clonotype. The chain carries TRBV28 and TRBJ1-5; D gene uncertain. The CDR3 runs to 12 residues. Germline V gene data show CDR1 as MDHEN and CDR2 as SYDVKM. Trimming cost V 3 bases and J 5 bases, with 5 bases left between them. The chain's CDR3 is CASSFKHQPQHF. For the CDR3, the DNA is TGTGCCAGCAGTTTTAAGCATCAGCCCCAGCATTTT. Looking up the rest from reference TRBV28 and TRBJ1-5 gives the full variable domain: DVKVTQSSRYLVKRTGEKVFLECVQDMDHENMFWYRQDPGLGLRLIYFSYDVKMKEKGDIPEGYSVSREKKERFSLILESASTNQTSMYLCASSFKHQPQHFGDGTRLSIL.

The sample holds many counts of this clonotype. The V and J genes are TRBV20-1 and TRBJ2-7, with a tentative D call TRBD1 (6 bases). Germline CDR1 DFQATT, CDR2 SNEGSKA (reference sequence). CDR3 length: 14 residues. V shed 5 bases and J shed 3 bases, with 17 bases lying between them. CDR3 DNA sequence: TGCAGTGCTGCAGACAGGCCCCAGAGCTACGAGCAGTACTTC. It is translated as CSAADRPQSYEQYF.

This clonotype is judged medium-sized (0.01 to 0.1%). The chain couples TRBV19 to TRBJ1-5, with TRBD1 matching 9 bases. Germline values: CDR1 LNHDA, CDR2 SQIVND (reference sequence). Germline trimming cut 2 bases from V and 3 bases from J; bases unmatched to any gene: 5. The CDR3 has 16 amino acids. CDR3 amino acids: CASSIKGQGPNQPQHF. CDR3 DNA: TGTGCCAGTAGTATAAAGGGACAGGGCCCCAATCAGCCCCAGCATTTT.

By sample fraction, this clonotype is medium-sized. The V call is TRBV20-1, the J call TRBJ2-7; D gene unclear. The length of the CDR3 is 12 residues. V was shortened by 5 bases and J by 4 bases, with 12 bases between the two germline ends. Germline V gives CDR1 DFQATT, CDR2 SNEGSKA (reference sequence). CDR3 sequence (DNA): TGCAGTGCTCCGGACCAAAGATACGAGCAGTACTTC. Translation: CSAPDQRYEQYF.

This clonotype was recorded many times. The CDR3 reads CASSRPGTSYEQYF. In nucleotides, the CDR3 is TGTGCCAGCTCACGTCCCGGGACAAGCTACGAGCAGTACTTC. The chain is built from TRBV18 and TRBJ2-7, with D perhaps TRBD1 (6 bases). Trimming took off 4 bases at V and 3 bases at J, with 13 bases between the two ends. CDR1 is KGHSH and CDR2 is LQKENI in the germline V gene. The CDR3 contains 14 residues.

This clonotype occurred many times. V gene TRBV20-1 combines with J gene TRBJ2-1; perhaps TRBD1 as D (6 bases). With 7 bases removed from V and 7 bases from J, the gap between germline ends came to 14 bases. This CDR3 has 12 amino acids. Germline V gives CDR1 DFQATT, CDR2 SNEGSKA (reference sequence). The CDR3 DNA reads as TGCAGTGTCCTCTTAGGGGGTAATGAGCAGTTCTTC. Translating it yields CSVLLGGNEQFF.

This clonotype was observed at least ten times. The V call is TRBV9, the J call TRBJ1-1; D is uncertain. V was clipped by 0 bases and J by 0 bases, with 6 bases between them. The germline CDR1 and CDR2 sequences are SGDLS and YYNGEE. CDR3 length equals 14 residues. The CDR3 loop is CASSVAWVNTEAFF. The CDR3 DNA reads TGTGCCAGCAGCGTAGCGTGGGTGAACACTGAAGCTTTCTTT.

This clonotype is labeled as medium-sized. V usage is TRBV7-9 and J usage is TRBJ2-5; D might be TRBD2 (6 bases). Trimming took off 2 bases at V and 5 bases at J, with 12 bases between the two ends. The V gene's germline CDR1 is SEHNR and CDR2 FQNEAQ (reference sequence). This CDR3 spans 14 amino acids. The CDR3 DNA reads TGTGCCAGCAGCTTATCGGGGGTGAAGGAGACCCAGTACTTC. Translated, it gives CASSLSGVKETQYF.

The V call is TRBV7-9, the J call TRBJ2-3; the match to TRBD2 covers 12 bases. From germline, CDR1 is SEHNR and CDR2 FQNEAQ (reference sequence). The CDR3 consists of 18 residues. V dropped 2 bases and J dropped 4; count of bases not matched to a gene: 10. The CDR3 DNA is TGTGCCAGCAGCTTAACGATTTCCCGACTAGCGGGGGCAGATACGCAGTATTTT. Its translation is CASSLTISRLAGADTQYF.

This clonotype occurred many times. This chain uses TRBV28 with TRBJ1-2, with TRBD1 as a possible D gene (5 bases). Germline assignment: CDR1 MDHEN and CDR2 SYDVKM. V shed 5 bases and J shed 4 bases, with 17 bases lying between them. This CDR3 is 15 amino acids long. CDR3 protein: CASSPLGRPAYGYTF. The CDR3 nucleotides read TGTGCCAGCAGTCCGTTGGGGCGACCCGCCTATGGCTACACCTTC.

This clonotype was counted ten times or more. V is TRBV10-3 and J is TRBJ1-1; 9 nucleotides line up with TRBD1. Germline V gene sequence: CDR1 ENHRY, CDR2 SYGVKD. The CDR3 runs to 15 residues. V lost 5 bases and J lost 0; bases outside the gene matches: 4. CDR3 protein: CAISPGTGMNTEAFF. CDR3 nucleotide sequence: TGTGCCATCAGTCCTGGGACAGGGATGAACACTGAAGCTTTCTTT.

This clonotype was seen many times. The chain uses TRBV4-1 and TRBJ2-3; D possibly matches TRBD1 or TRBD2 (6 bases each). Trimming took off 5 bases at V and 4 bases at J, with 19 bases between the two ends. There are 16 residues in the CDR3. From germline, CDR1 is MGHRA and CDR2 YSYEKL. CDR3 sequence reads: CASSSRETQGSDTQYF. The CDR3 DNA follows: TGCGCCAGCAGCTCTCGGGAGACCCAGGGGTCAGATACGCAGTATTTT.

Judged by abundance, this clonotype is medium-sized (0.01 to 0.1%). The chain joins TRBV28 to TRBJ2-5; no clear D. This CDR3 is 13 amino acids long. The germline CDR1 and CDR2 sequences are MDHEN and SYDVKM. V was pared by 3 bases and J by 7 bases, with 12 bases between. DNA of the CDR3: TGTGCCAGCAGTTTGATCGTGGCTGGGACCCAGTACTTC. Its translation is CASSLIVAGTQYF.

This clonotype appeared many times. This chain connects TRBV3-1 to TRBJ2-1, with D perhaps matching TRBD1 or TRBD2 (6 bases each). The germline V gene encodes CDR1 LGHDT and CDR2 YNNKEL (reference sequence). The CDR3 consists of 15 residues. V lost 0 bases and J 13 bases, leaving 19 bases between the germline ends. In DNA, the CDR3 is TGTGCCAGCAGCCAAGATGCGGGGCCCGACAGGTCACAGTTCTTC. Translated, it gives CASSQDAGPDRSQFF.

This clonotype was seen ten or more times. The chain is built from TRBV10-2 and TRBJ1-5; possible D gene TRBD1, 5 bases. Germline lookup yields CDR1 WSHSY and CDR2 SAAADI. V lost 4 bases and J lost 1, with 17 bases in between. The CDR3 is 17 amino acids. The CDR3 protein is CASSGQGLPNSNQPQHF. DNA of the CDR3: TGCGCCAGCAGTGGTCAGGGCCTCCCGAACAGCAATCAGCCCCAGCATTTT.

This clonotype was found many times. The chain recombines TRBV20-1 with TRBJ1-4; D is possibly TRBD1 (6 bases). The CDR3 is made up of 15 amino acids. Trimming took 0 bases from V and 8 from J, leaving 16 bases between them. Germline-derived CDR1 and CDR2 are DFQATT and SNEGSKA (reference sequence). The CDR3 DNA is TGCAGTGCTAGAGATCGCGAGGGGGTTGGGGAAAAACTGTTTTTT. It is translated as CSARDREGVGEKLFF.

CDR3 protein: CASSLGLTGPEAFF. The CDR3 DNA follows: TGTGCCAGCAGCTTAGGTCTAACGGGGCCTGAAGCTTTCTTT. V and J are TRBV11-2 and TRBJ1-1, with D possibly TRBD1 on 5 matching bases. V was trimmed by 1 base and J by 6 bases, leaving 12 bases between them. The CDR3 has 14 amino acids. The germline V gene encodes CDR1 SGHAT and CDR2 FQNNGV.

Of note for this clonotype: A read error may account for a junction end that differs from germline. The CDR3 sequence is CVSGKEDRSYEQYF. In nucleotides, the CDR3 is TGTGTCAGCGGGAAGGAAGACAGATCCTACGAGCAGTACTTC. The genes are TRBV28 and TRBJ2-7; 7 positions match TRBD2. The V gene's germline CDR1 is MDHEN and CDR2 SYDVKM. CDR3 length: 14 amino acids.

This clonotype is labeled as medium-sized. The J gene is TRBJ1-5, the V gene TRBV19; D ambiguous. V lost 0 bases to trimming and J lost 9 bases, with 9 bases between them. The CDR3 sequence is 13 residues long. CDR1 is LNHDA, CDR2 SQIVND, per germline (reference sequence). CDR3 sequence: CASSIDRRSPQHF. CDR3 bases: TGTGCCAGTAGTATAGATAGACGTTCGCCCCAGCATTTT.

This clonotype was recorded at least ten times. In DNA, the CDR3 is TGCAGTGGTAGCGGGGGGTCGTCCTACGAGCAGTACTTC. Its translation is CSGSGGSSYEQYF. The genes are TRBV20-1 and TRBJ2-7, with 10 nucleotides matching TRBD2. V was pared by 7 bases and J by 1 base, with 4 bases of the junction left unmatched. CDR3 length equals 13 residues. Germline assignment: CDR1 DFQATT and CDR2 SNEGSKA (reference sequence).

This clonotype was observed many times. The gene calls are TRBV13 and TRBJ2-2; possibly TRBD2 for D (7 bases). The CDR3 totals 15 residues. CDR1 and CDR2 from the germline V gene are PRHDT and FYEKMQ (reference sequence). With 1 base removed from V and 4 bases from J, the gap between germline ends came to 10 bases. CDR3 coding DNA: TGTGCCAGCAGCTTAGCGGGGGGCGGCACCGGGGAGCTGTTTTTT. Amino acid sequence: CASSLAGGGTGELFF.

In its sample, this clonotype was seen many times. The chain has TRBV7-2 and TRBJ2-3; D may correspond to TRBD1 or TRBD2 (6 bases each). The germline V gene encodes CDR1 SGHTA and CDR2 FQGNSA. The CDR3 length is 15 residues. Trimming cost V 1 base and J 5 bases, with 13 bases left between them. The CDR3 spells CASSLGGGPGDTQYF. Here the CDR3 DNA reads TGTGCCAGCAGCTTAGGTGGGGGGCCGGGAGATACGCAGTATTTT.

This clonotype was recorded many times. The chain links TRBV5-1 to TRBJ1-6; 7 bases are shared with TRBD1. V lost 5 bases, J lost 7 bases, and 6 bases stayed unmatched. The CDR3 spans 14 residues. CDR1 is SGHRS, CDR2 YFSETQ, per germline. The CDR3 region has the DNA TGCGCCAGCAGAGAGACAGGGCGCAATTCACCCCTCCACTTT. Protein product: CASRETGRNSPLHF.